Listed below are T cell receptor beta chains from one sample, sequenced in a study of technical replicates of blood from several donors. Data came from immunoSEQ multiplex PCR; TCRdb stores just in-frame clones and leaves some out. The sample has about 94,000 clones, 95% to 97% seen once. The specimen sequenced was T cells isolated from PBMCs. The receptors here all came from a human donor in good health. The CDR3 runs from the conserved cysteine through the conserved F or W. A D gene is named only where the DNA matches it firmly. Rows may omit the clone size; those that give it use once, few, many or a size class.

>TRBJ2-2|TRBD2|TRBV7-3|16|.
CASSLGLAGAAGELFF
TGTGCCAGCAGCTTGGGACTAGCGGGGGCTGCCGGGGAGCTGTTTTTT
>TRBJ2-1|.|TRBV5-1|13|.
CASRETTYNEQFF
TGCGCCAGCCGGGAAACGACCTACAATGAGCAGTTCTTC
>TRBJ2-1|.|TRBV5-4|15|.
CASSLFSGTYNEQFF
TGTGCCAGCAGCTTGTTTAGCGGAACCTACAATGAGCAGTTCTTC
>TRBJ2-1|TRBD2|TRBV4-3|15|.
CASSLLADTYNEQFF
TGCGCCAGCAGCCTACTAGCGGATACCTACAATGAGCAGTTCTTC
>TRBJ2-5|.|TRBV9|15|.
CASSGNGEVEKTQYF
TGTGCCAGCAGCGGAAACGGAGAGGTTGAGAAGACCCAGTACTTC
>TRBJ2-5|TRBD2|TRBV7-9|18|.
CASSYPSGRALPQETQYF
TGTGCCAGCAGCTACCCAAGCGGGAGGGCCCTCCCCCAAGAGACCCAGTACTTC
>TRBJ2-3|TRBD1|TRBV9|16|.
CASSGSDRVVTDTQYF
TGTGCCAGCAGCGGGTCTGACAGGGTGGTGACAGATACGCAGTATTTT
>TRBJ2-7|TRBD2|TRBV28|16|.
CASKRLAGVASYEQYF
TGTGCCAGTAAGCGTTTAGCGGGAGTGGCCTCCTACGAGCAGTACTTC
>TRBJ2-5|.|TRBV29-1|10|.
CSVTEKTQYF
TGCAGCGTTACAGAAAAGACCCAGTACTTC
>TRBJ1-4|.|TRBV6-1|12|once
CASSDGREKLFF
TGTGCCAGCAGTGACGGGAGAGAAAAACTGTTTTTT
>TRBJ2-5|.|TRBV11-2|15|.
CASSLISGDQETQYF
TGTGCCAGCAGCCTAATTAGCGGAGATCAAGAGACCCAGTACTTC
>TRBJ1-4|TRBD1|TRBV7-8|16|.
CASSLGRGRGNEKLFF
TGTGCCAGCAGCTTGGGCAGGGGGCGCGGTAATGAAAAACTGTTTTTT
>TRBJ2-7|TRBD2|TRBV28|17|.
CASSSPFGRALTYEQYF
TGTGCCAGCAGTAGCCCCTTCGGGAGGGCGCTAACCTACGAGCAGTACTTC
>TRBJ1-1|.|TRBV14|15|few
CASSQDRVMNTEAFF
TGTGCCAGCAGCCAAGACAGGGTAATGAACACTGAAGCTTTCTTT
>TRBJ1-2|TRBD1|TRBV27|14|.
CASSQDRAVYGYTF
TGTGCCAGCAGTCAAGACAGGGCTGTCTATGGCTACACCTTC
>TRBJ2-3|.|TRBV2|13|.
CASTYDRSDTQYF
TGTGCCAGCACCTACGATAGATCAGATACGCAGTATTTT
>TRBJ2-7|TRBD2|TRBV28|14|.
CASSRGREVVEQYF
TGTGCCAGCAGCCGGGGGCGGGAGGTCGTCGAGCAGTACTTC
>TRBJ2-7|.|TRBV4-1|15|.
CASSQELSSYYEQYF
TGCGCCAGCAGCCAAGAGTTGAGTTCATACTACGAGCAGTACTTC